The 27 T cell receptor beta chains below all came from one sample that was sequenced in a study of cytomegalovirus exposure and HLA in healthy donors. Both 60 Vbeta primers and 13 Jbeta primers went into the PCR. Clones were read by immunoSEQ multiplex PCR, and TCRdb kept only the in-frame ones, dropping some. This sample carries 90,000 to 150,000 clones, 15% to 19% of them seen once, and the ten largest clones take under 2%. Material: PBMCs. The receptors here all came from a woman between 18 and 29 years old in good health and CMV-seronegative.

The gene calls are TRBV5-1 and TRBJ2-4; 7 bases match TRBD2. CDR1 SGHRS and CDR2 YFSETQ come from the germline V gene. V lost 4 bases, J lost 3 bases, and 7 bases stayed unmatched. The CDR3 contains 15 residues. The CDR3: CASSVGGGGKNIQYF. CDR3 in DNA: TGCGCCAGCAGCGTTGGGGGGGGAGGCAAAAACATTCAGTACTTC.

This clone was recorded a few times. The limits of the CDR3 on the DNA are not certain, so only TCRdb's listed CDR3 is given. The gene calls are TRBV7-9 and TRBJ2-1; the table's D call, TRBD2, has no DNA check behind it. A total of 15 residues make up the CDR3, ends included. Germline values: CDR1 SEHNR, CDR2 FQNEAQ (reference sequence). CDR3 region: CASSFLWREIHEQFF.

There are a few counts of this clone. The CDR3 DNA sequence: TGCGCCAGCAGCGGATCTAGGATTTCGTTGTACAATGAGCAGTTCTTC. Amino acids: CASSGSRISLYNEQFF. The V call is TRBV5-1, the J call TRBJ2-1; D is undetermined. The CDR3 consists of 16 residues. Germline V gene sequence: CDR1 SGHRS, CDR2 YFSETQ. The ends were cut back, 4 bases at V and 4 bases at J, with 18 bases in the middle.

This clone was seen more than once but under ten times. The J gene is TRBJ2-7, the V gene TRBV4-2; perhaps TRBD2 as D (6 bases). The germline V gene has CDR1 LGHNA and CDR2 YNFKEQ. There are 15 residues in the CDR3. V was trimmed by 3 bases and J by 2 bases, leaving 14 bases between them. The CDR3 DNA follows: TGTGCCAGCAGCCATGGCGGGGCCGGAACCTACGAGCAGTACTTC. Protein: CASSHGGAGTYEQYF.

This clone was picked up a small number of times. This chain connects TRBV5-6 to TRBJ1-5, with a tentative D call TRBD1 (6 bases). Trimming removed 2 bases from V and 6 bases from J, with 9 bases in between. Looked up from germline, CDR1 is SGHDT and CDR2 is YYEEEE. CDR3 length equals 13 residues. The CDR3 is CASSFQGRQPQHF. The CDR3 DNA reads TGTGCCAGCAGCTTCCAGGGGCGTCAGCCCCAGCATTTT.

In this sample, this clone turned up a few times. Sequence at one end of the junction differs from germline and may be a read error. The V call is TRBV19, the J call TRBJ1-5, with D maybe TRBD1 (5 bases). Germline assignment: CDR1 LNHDA and CDR2 SQIVND (reference sequence). The CDR3 covers 13 residues. CDR3 nucleotides: TGTGCCAGTAGTATAGGGGGCAAACAGCCCCAGCATTTT. Amino acids: CASSIGGKQPQHF.

The chain joins TRBV6-1 to TRBJ1-2; D not certain. Trimming stripped 4 bases from V and 3 bases from J, with 9 bases between. The CDR3 length is 13 residues. CDR1 and CDR2 from the germline V gene are MNHNS and SASEGT. The CDR3 coding sequence is TGTGCCAGCAGTGGTAGTGGGCACTATGGCTACACCTTC. Translation: CASSGSGHYGYTF.

This clone was observed a few times. This rearrangement joins TRBV27 to TRBJ1-1; D gene ambiguous. V was cut by 8 bases and J by 4 bases, with 20 bases left in between. The V gene's germline CDR1 is MNHEY and CDR2 SMNVEV (reference sequence). The CDR3 has 15 residues. The CDR3 sequence is CASGQGGAGSTEAFF. DNA of the CDR3: TGTGCCAGCGGTCAAGGAGGAGCGGGGAGCACTGAAGCTTTCTTT.

J is TRBJ2-3 and V is TRBV5-1; D ambiguous. The CDR3 totals 17 residues. Germline-derived CDR1 and CDR2 are SGHRS and YFSETQ. Trimming took 0 bases from V and 0 from J, leaving 14 bases between them. The CDR3 sequence: CASSLGFVQTSTDTQYF. The CDR3 DNA follows: TGCGCCAGCAGCTTGGGCTTCGTACAGACCAGCACAGATACGCAGTATTTT. The whole variable domain, filled in from reference TRBV5-1 and TRBJ2-3, reads KAGVTQTPRYLIKTRGQQVTLSCSPISGHRSVSWYQQTPGQGLQFLFEYFSETQRNKGNFPGRFSGRQFSNSRSEMNVSTLELGDSALYLCASSLGFVQTSTDTQYFGPGTRLTVL.

The CDR3 nucleotides are TGTGCCAGCAGTGGGCGGGACAGCCCCTACGAGCAGTACTTC. Its translation is CASSGRDSPYEQYF. The genes are TRBV25-1 and TRBJ2-7; tentative D call: TRBD1 (7 bases). Trimming removed 4 bases at V and 2 bases at J, with 12 bases between. Germline assignment: CDR1 MGHDK and CDR2 SYGVNS. The CDR3 runs 14 residues.

This clone was detected only a few times. V gene TRBV2 combines with J gene TRBJ2-1, with no clear D. Germline V CDR1 and CDR2: SNHLY, FYNNEI. The CDR3 has 14 residues. The V gene lost 5 bases and the J gene lost 0 bases, with 8 bases spanning the gap. CDR3 DNA sequence: TGTGCCAGCAGTCCAGATCCCTCCTACAATGAGCAGTTCTTC. Its translation: CASSPDPSYNEQFF.

This clone was seen a few times. The V call is TRBV6-5, the J call TRBJ2-7; TRBD2 aligns across 7 bases. This CDR3 is 16 amino acids long. The junction had 10 bases not matched to a gene; V was cut back by 2 bases and J by 3 bases. Germline lookup yields CDR1 MNHEY and CDR2 SVGAGI. The CDR3, as DNA: TGTGCCAGCAGTTACGAAGCGGGAACGGGGAGCTACGAGCAGTACTTC. Its translation is CASSYEAGTGSYEQYF.

There are a few counts of this clone. This chain uses TRBV4-3 with TRBJ1-6, with D unresolved. Trimming shortened V by 0 bases and J by 2 bases, and 2 bases separated the two germline ends. The CDR3 loop spans 14 amino acids. CDR1 and CDR2 from the germline V gene are LGHNA and YSLEER. The CDR3 protein is CASSQDTYNSPLHF. The CDR3 DNA reads as TGCGCCAGCAGCCAAGATACCTATAATTCACCCCTCCACTTT.

This clone was observed a few times. V usage is TRBV7-6 and J usage is TRBJ1-5, with D hard to call. V was trimmed by 3 bases and J by 6 bases, leaving 6 bases between them. The germline V gene has CDR1 SGHVS and CDR2 FNYEAQ. The CDR3 has 12 amino acids. CDR3 coding DNA: TGTGCCAGCAGCTTCGGCGGTCAGCCCCAGCATTTT. Residues: CASSFGGQPQHF. Complete variable domain (other parts from reference TRBV7-6 and TRBJ1-5): GAGVSQSPRYKVTKRGQDVALRCDPISGHVSLYWYRQALGQGPEFLTYFNYEAQQDKSGLPNDRFSAERPEGSISTLTIQRTEQRDSAMYRCASSFGGQPQHFGDGTRLSIL.

A few counts support this clone. This chain uses TRBV9 with TRBJ2-5; tentatively, D is TRBD2 (6 bases). The ends were cut back, 0 bases at V and 2 bases at J, with 11 bases in the middle. The CDR3 extends over 15 amino acids. Germline lookup yields CDR1 SGDLS and CDR2 YYNGEE. The CDR3 DNA sequence: TGTGCCAGCAGCGTAGGCTGGGGGAGGCAAGAGACCCAGTACTTC. It specifies CASSVGWGRQETQYF.

The rearrangement uses TRBV27 and TRBJ2-1; D possibly corresponds to TRBD2 (5 bases). This CDR3 region has 14 residues. The V and J ends lost 0 bases and 3 bases respectively, with 6 bases between them. Germline V lookup: CDR1 MNHEY, CDR2 SMNVEV (reference sequence). The CDR3: CASSLSRDYNEQFF. The CDR3 nucleotides read TGTGCCAGCAGTTTATCGAGGGACTACAATGAGCAGTTCTTC.

This clone was seen a handful of times. This chain joins TRBV7-2 and TRBJ2-7; a weak D match, TRBD2 (6 bases). Trimming took 1 base from V and 3 from J, leaving 10 bases between them. Germline assignment: CDR1 SGHTA and CDR2 FQGNSA. The CDR3 spans 14 residues. The CDR3 loop is CASSLDRGSYEQYF. As DNA, the CDR3 is TGTGCCAGCAGCTTAGACCGGGGGAGCTACGAGCAGTACTTC.

This clone has more than one count but fewer than ten. This sequence joins TRBV4-2 and TRBJ2-2; 7 bases match TRBD1. With V trimmed by 0 bases and J by 6 bases, 1 base remained unmatched. Germline assignment: CDR1 LGHNA and CDR2 YNFKEQ. The CDR3 contains 14 residues. For the CDR3, the DNA is TGTGCCAGCAGCCAAGATCAGGGGGCCGGGGAGCTGTTTTTT. Translated, it gives CASSQDQGAGELFF.

This clone has a handful of counts. The V gene is TRBV15, the J gene TRBJ2-5; maybe TRBD1 (5 bases). CDR1 and CDR2 from the germline V gene are LNHNV and YYDKDF (reference sequence). Between the trimmed V and J ends, which lost 1 base and 7 bases, there was a span of 10 bases. The CDR3 totals 13 residues. The chain's CDR3 is CATSRAPQGTQYF. CDR3 DNA sequence: TGTGCCACCAGCAGAGCTCCTCAGGGGACCCAGTACTTC.

The chain is built from TRBV7-3 and TRBJ2-1; possibly TRBD1 for D (5 bases). CDR3 length equals 14 residues. Germline V gives CDR1 SGHTA, CDR2 FQGTGA. V lost 5 bases and J 0 bases, leaving 8 bases between the germline ends. The CDR3 DNA follows: TGTGCCAGCAGCACGGACATCTCCTACAATGAGCAGTTCTTC. It is translated as CASSTDISYNEQFF.

This clone was seen only a few times. The CDR3 sequence is CASSLGLQNTEAFF. For the CDR3, the DNA is TGTGCCAGCAGCTTGGGACTGCAGAACACTGAAGCTTTCTTT. The chain is built from TRBV5-6 and TRBJ1-1; D remains ambiguous. The germline V gene encodes CDR1 SGHDT and CDR2 YYEEEE. This CDR3 contains 14 residues. V gave up 0 bases and J gave up 1 base, with 7 bases separating them.

This clone was counted only a few times. The J gene is TRBJ1-1, the V gene TRBV6-6, with 7 nucleotides matching TRBD1. CDR1 MNHNY and CDR2 SVGAGI come from the germline V gene (reference sequence). The CDR3 sequence is 14 residues long. J gave up 4 bases and V 7 bases, and 9 bases lay outside the gene matches. CDR3 sequence: CASKIRQGGTEAFF. The CDR3 DNA is TGTGCCAGCAAGATACGACAGGGCGGCACTGAAGCTTTCTTT.

The rearrangement joins TRBV2 to TRBJ1-1; a weak D match, TRBD1 (5 bases). The CDR3 is 13 amino acids. Germline CDR1 is SNHLY and CDR2 is FYNNEI. V gave up 5 bases and J gave up 8 bases, with 15 bases separating them. As DNA, the CDR3 is TGTGCCAGCAGTCTCCGCGAGGCAGGGGAAGCTTTCTTT. This codes for CASSLREAGEAFF. Drawing the rest from reference TRBV2 and TRBJ1-1, the complete variable domain is EPEVTQTPSHQVTQMGQEVILRCVPISNHLYFYWYRQILGQKVEFLVSFYNNEISEKSEIFDDQFSVERPDGSNFTLKIRSTKLEDSAMYFCASSLREAGEAFFGQGTRLTVV.

The chain recombines TRBV4-2 with TRBJ2-7; D call uncertain. Germline V gene lookup returns CDR1 LGHNA and CDR2 YNFKEQ. Trimming shortened V by 3 bases and J by 3 bases, and 18 bases separated the two germline ends. This CDR3 contains 16 residues. CDR3 bases: TGTGCCAGCAGCCAGCAAAGCCCTGGTGAGGACTACGAGCAGTACTTC. This gives the protein CASSQQSPGEDYEQYF.

The rearrangement uses TRBV10-3 and TRBJ2-2; TRBD2 aligns across 10 bases. V shed 1 base, J shed 3 bases, and the junction held 5 bases outside the gene matches. The CDR3 has 17 amino acids. In germline, CDR1 is ENHRY, CDR2 SYGVKD. For the CDR3, the DNA is TGTGCCATCAGTGAGTGGAGCGGGGGGGCCTACACCGGGGAGCTGTTTTTT. It specifies CAISEWSGGAYTGELFF.

This clone was observed a handful of times. The rearrangement uses TRBV10-1 and TRBJ2-1; 8 bases fit TRBD2. Germline lookup yields CDR1 WNHNN and CDR2 SYGVQD (reference sequence). The CDR3 totals 15 residues. Trimming took 6 bases from V and 6 from J; bases not matched to a gene: 10. This chain's CDR3 is CASSSGTREVNEQFF. The CDR3, as DNA: TGCGCCAGCAGCTCCGGGACTAGGGAAGTCAATGAGCAGTTCTTC.

The chain recombines TRBV5-4 with TRBJ2-3; 7 bases line up with TRBD1. Germline CDR1 SGHNT, CDR2 YYREEE (reference sequence). With V trimmed by 3 bases and J by 4 bases, 11 bases remained unmatched. The CDR3 has 16 amino acids. The DNA of the CDR3 is TGTGCCAGCAGCTCCTTCGACAGGGTCGCAGCAGATACGCAGTATTTT. This sequence encodes CASSSFDRVAADTQYF. Based on the CDR3 plus reference TRBV5-4 and TRBJ2-3, the full variable domain is ETGVTQSPTHLIKTRGQQVTLRCSSQSGHNTVSWYQQALGQGPQFIFQYYREEENGRGNFPPRFSGLQFPNYSSELNVNALELDDSALYLCASSSFDRVAADTQYFGPGTRLTVL.